The entry that follows covers one T cell receptor (beta chain) sequence. Its antigen specificity is not known. No qualities accompany the bases; no much larger clone lies one base away. The record originates from a study of blood T cell repertoires in COVID-19 (dated by TCRdb to between 2020 and 2021). Describing the broader study: For ImmuneRACE Cohort 3, a participant was defined as recovered based on two consecutive negative NP/OP PCR tests, clearance by a healthcare professional, or resolution of symptoms. Collaborator samples came from the United States, Italy and Spain and covered acute and convalescent phases of COVID-19. The material from the prospective study consisted of cDNA or gDNA derived from T cells, B-cell-depleted T cells, or PBMCs. Deeply sampled blood TCRbeta repertoires from subjects exposed to, actively infected with, or recovered from COVID-19 were included in the dataset. A freely available public database, intended as a resource for researchers studying the immune response to SARS-CoV-2, is where the repertoires were released. The samples were drawn from the first 160 participants of the ongoing ImmuneRACE study and from some 1,300 subjects provided by 6 global collaborators. Nearly every sample came with metadata listing a de-identified subject ID, COVID-19 status, age in years and sex. HLA class I and class II types, where available, came from metadata supplied by the sample provider rather than from assay-based typing. The investigation overall reported the following: How much clinical and demographic metadata was included differed by source and by participant, and the metadata was provided uncurated.

TCRbeta CDR3 regions were amplified from genomic DNA using the immunoSEQ Assay, a bias-controlled multiplex PCR. Turning to the authors' computational methods: Nucleated cell counts per sample were estimated from amplification of reference gene primers within the assay. To quantify the absolute abundance of each unique TCRbeta CDR3 rearrangement, sequence reads were collapsed and filtered. Productive Simpson clonality was computed per sample as the square root of Simpson's diversity index over productive rearrangements. As stored in TCRdb, this immuneACCESS dataset retains in-frame rearrangements with V and J assigned. A fraction of the clones does not appear; measured against another copy, unresolved V genes explain less than half of the discrepancy, and the remainder lacks a known reason. That table supplies the V and J calls and clone size; D and trimming were determined from the DNA. The sample contains under 400,000 clones, about 87% of them found a single time. The ten largest make up around 1.9% of the sample.

In the prospective study, participants were 18 to 89 years old, resided in about two dozen geographic areas of the United States, and were enrolled through a virtual design. In the prospective study, participants were assigned to cohorts based on the clinical history participants reported in a screening survey and a study questionnaire. In the prospective study, whole blood, serum and a nasopharyngeal or oropharyngeal swab were collected from each participant by mobile phlebotomists. Additional blood draws and questionnaires over an approximately two-month period could optionally be provided by prospective study participants. Before DNA extraction, prospective study blood samples were shipped either frozen or at room temperature. The TCR sequence derives from a man aged 40-49 years in a cohort exposed to, infected with or recovered from COVID-19 (not recorded which). The sequencing input was PBMCs or T cells enriched from blood (not recorded which).

The CDR3 is CASSWTSGSPYEQYF. The DNA reads as follows: TGTGCCAGCAGCTGGACTAGCGGGAGCCCCTACGAGCAGTACTTC. The rearrangement joined TRBV6-5 to TRBJ2-7, with 13 bases aligning to TRBD2. Compared with germline, V lacks 6 bases and J lacks 2 bases; bases without a gene match: 4. The CDR3, from cysteine to phenylalanine, totals 15 residues. Of all the DNA, just the CDR3 is kept, 45 bases in frame from base 1. CDR1 and CDR2 are drawn from the germline V gene: MNHEY, SVGAGI.